A single sample gave rise to the 26 T cell receptor beta chains below, sequenced in a study of spatial heterogeneity in lung cancer. Using its own MiXCR run on the 5' RACE reads, TCRdb lists one record per CDR3 protein. The profile covers about 38,000 distinct CDR3 sequences, with around 5.2% appearing a single time and 25% taken by the ten largest. Indicated time point: sample taken at primary tumor resection. Sequenced here: PBMCs, sampled at surgery. The receptors were gathered from a female donor with early-stage non-small cell lung cancer.

In this sample, this clonotype turned up many times. The chain is built from TRBV7-9 and TRBJ2-7; no firm D call. Germline CDR1 reads SEHNR; CDR2 reads FQNEAQ (reference sequence). V lost 1 base and J 3 bases, leaving 1 base between the germline ends. There are 11 residues in the CDR3. CDR3 bases: TGTGCCAGCAGCTTAGACTACGAGCAGTACTTC. It is translated as CASSLDYEQYF.

This clonotype has at least ten counts. The chain has TRBV15 and TRBJ2-7; D may correspond to TRBD1 or TRBD2 (5 bases each). The CDR3 contains 13 residues. Trimming took 5 bases from V and 4 from J, leaving 12 bases between them. CDR1 LNHNV and CDR2 YYDKDF come from the germline V gene (reference sequence). The CDR3 spells CATSPGPLYEQYF. The CDR3 nucleotides read TGTGCCACCAGCCCGGGACCCCTTTACGAGCAGTACTTC.

This chain links TRBV6-6 with TRBJ2-7; TRBD1 agrees at 7 bases. The CDR3 is made up of 14 amino acids. Germline assignment: CDR1 MNHNY and CDR2 SVGAGI (reference sequence). V trimming: 5 bases; J trimming: 2 bases; junction bases outside the gene matches: 6. The CDR3 DNA follows: TGTGCCAGCAGTCCCTGGACAGGAGCCTACGAGCAGTACTTC. Translation: CASSPWTGAYEQYF.

In its sample, this clonotype was seen many times. The chain has TRBV28 and TRBJ1-1; a possible D gene is TRBD1 (5 bases). The CDR3 is made up of 14 amino acids. With 6 bases removed from V and 5 bases from J, the gap between germline ends came to 16 bases. The germline V gene has CDR1 MDHEN and CDR2 SYDVKM. CDR3 in DNA: TGTGCCAGCAGCCCTGTGGGGGTGGTGACTGAAGCTTTCTTT. It codes for CASSPVGVVTEAFF.

The CDR3 DNA reads TGTGCCAGCAGCCGTGGGAGCGGGGGGTCATACGAGCAGTACTTC. This codes for CASSRGSGGSYEQYF. The chain couples TRBV11-2 to TRBJ2-7, with 9 bases that match TRBD2. From germline, CDR1 is SGHAT and CDR2 FQNNGV. Unmatched junction bases numbered 9, after V lost 5 bases and J lost 4 bases. The length of the CDR3 is 15 residues.

This clonotype has a count of ten or more. The chain recombines TRBV5-1 with TRBJ2-2; a weak D match, TRBD2 (6 bases). CDR1 and CDR2 (germline): SGHRS, YFSETQ. The CDR3 runs 15 residues. Trimming stripped 4 bases from V and 6 bases from J, with 16 bases between. CDR3 nucleotides: TGCGCCAGCAGCCCGAGACTAGAAGGCTCCGGGGAGCTGTTTTTT. Translation gives CASSPRLEGSGELFF. Combining the CDR3 with reference TRBV5-1 and TRBJ2-2 gives the whole variable domain KAGVTQTPRYLIKTRGQQVTLSCSPISGHRSVSWYQQTPGQGLQFLFEYFSETQRNKGNFPGRFSGRQFSNSRSEMNVSTLELGDSALYLCASSPRLEGSGELFFGEGSRLTVL.

This clonotype was seen ten or more times. V usage is TRBV9 and J usage is TRBJ1-5; D not certain. Germline V gene data show CDR1 as SGDLS and CDR2 as YYNGEE. The CDR3 sequence is 14 residues long. The germline V and J ends were trimmed by 4 bases and 6 bases, with 14 bases remaining between them. The CDR3 coding sequence is TGTGCCAGCAGCCCCGGGGAAGGGAGTCAGCCCCAGCATTTT. Amino acid sequence: CASSPGEGSQPQHF.

This clonotype was seen more than once but under ten times. This chain links TRBV7-9 with TRBJ1-3, with TRBD1 identical over 7 bases. Trimming took 6 bases from V and 0 from J; bases not matched to a gene: 5. Germline V gene data show CDR1 as SEHNR and CDR2 as FQNEAQ (reference sequence). The CDR3 spans 15 residues. In DNA, the CDR3 is TGTGCCAGCAGTCGCACAGGGGACTCTGGAAACACCATATATTTT. Its protein is CASSRTGDSGNTIYF.

The rearrangement uses TRBV7-6 and TRBJ2-5; D remains unclear. The germline V gene encodes CDR1 SGHVS and CDR2 FNYEAQ. The V end was cut by 3 bases, the J end by 4 bases, with 9 bases between. This CDR3 has 13 residues. The CDR3 nucleotides read TGTGCCAGCAGCTTTAGGCTCGCAGAGACCCAGTACTTC. Its protein product is CASSFRLAETQYF.

This clonotype has a handful of counts. The chain joins TRBV27 to TRBJ1-1, with 9 bases matching TRBD1. CDR3 length: 17 residues. Germline V gene sequence: CDR1 MNHEY, CDR2 SMNVEV (reference sequence). Unmatched junction bases numbered 11, after V lost 5 bases and J lost 1 base. CDR3 residues: CASSLSPGTGKNTEAFF. The DNA for the CDR3 is TGTGCCAGCAGTCTCTCTCCCGGGACAGGGAAGAACACTGAAGCTTTCTTT.

This clonotype is medium-sized (0.01 to 0.1%) within its sample. The genes are TRBV3-1 and TRBJ2-7; possibly TRBD1 for D (6 bases). Germline CDR1 is LGHDT and CDR2 is YNNKEL (reference sequence). CDR3 length equals 14 residues. V lost 4 bases and J 1 base, leaving 11 bases between the germline ends. CDR3 in amino acids: CASSRAQGSYEQYF. CDR3 DNA: TGTGCCAGCAGCCGCGCACAGGGATCCTACGAGCAGTACTTC.

In its sample, this clonotype was seen many times. The chain combines TRBV4-3 with TRBJ1-2; D remains ambiguous. The CDR3 has 14 residues. V lost 0 bases and J 4 bases, leaving 9 bases between the germline ends. Germline loops: CDR1 LGHNA, CDR2 YSLEER. The CDR3 nucleotides are TGCGCCAGCAGCCAAGAAGTGGCCAGCTATGGCTACACCTTC. It is translated as CASSQEVASYGYTF.

This clonotype was counted ten times or more. The gene calls are TRBV12-5 and TRBJ2-1; 11 bases match TRBD2. The CDR3 sequence is 17 residues long. V shed 7 bases and J 6 bases; nucleotides not matched to a gene: 14. The germline V gene has CDR1 LGHNT and CDR2 FRNRAP. The CDR3 nucleotides read TGTGCTAGTGCCGGCAATGCGGGACTAGCGGCACCCAATGAGCAGTTCTTC. Translated, it gives CASAGNAGLAAPNEQFF.

This clonotype was counted many times. This chain uses TRBV29-1 with TRBJ1-6; TRBD1 matches 7 bases. The junction had 18 bases not matched to a gene; V was cut back by 8 bases and J by 2 bases. This CDR3 contains 18 residues. Germline V gene data show CDR1 as SQVTM and CDR2 as ANQGSEA. CDR3 residues: CSPQRQGPEGTYNSPLHF. DNA for the CDR3: TGCAGCCCCCAGAGACAGGGCCCTGAAGGCACCTATAATTCACCCCTCCACTTT.

This clonotype was counted ten times or more. The chain joins TRBV6-1 to TRBJ2-1, with D unresolved. The CDR3 contains 16 residues. Trimming cost V 3 bases and J 3 bases, with 15 bases left between them. CDR1 and CDR2 from the germline V gene are MNHNS and SASEGT. The CDR3 bases are TGTGCCAGCAGTGAGGATTCAAACTACGGCTACAATGAGCAGTTCTTC. It specifies CASSEDSNYGYNEQFF.

This clonotype has at least ten counts. This sequence joins TRBV27 and TRBJ2-3; perhaps TRBD2 as D (6 bases). The germline V gene has CDR1 MNHEY and CDR2 SMNVEV (reference sequence). Between the trimmed V and J ends, which lost 6 bases and 2 bases, there was a span of 12 bases. The CDR3 is 14 amino acids. The CDR3 DNA reads TGTGCCAGCAGGGCGGAGCGGGTCACAGATACGCAGTATTTT. It is translated as CASRAERVTDTQYF.

Many counts were recorded for this clonotype. The chain links TRBV20-1 to TRBJ2-7; D possibly corresponds to TRBD1 (6 bases). There are 11 residues in the CDR3. Trimming took off 5 bases at V and 6 bases at J, with 11 bases between the two ends. The germline V gene encodes CDR1 DFQATT and CDR2 SNEGSKA (reference sequence). The CDR3 protein is CSAVGGSEQYF. The CDR3 nucleotides read TGCAGTGCTGTAGGGGGTAGCGAGCAGTACTTC.

In the case of this clonotype: Germline and junction disagree at one end, which may indicate a read error. This chain uses TRBV5-1 with TRBJ2-6, with D hard to call. The length of the CDR3 is 14 residues. CDR1 SGHRS and CDR2 YFSETQ come from the germline V gene. This chain's CDR3 is CANSSYSGANVLTF. DNA for the CDR3: TGCGCCAACAGCTCTTACTCTGGGGCCAACGTCCTGACTTTC.

The sample holds many counts of this clonotype. The chain is built from TRBV5-6 and TRBJ1-6; D call uncertain. Germline-derived CDR1 and CDR2 are SGHDT and YYEEEE. Trimming removed 2 bases from V and 0 bases from J, with 6 bases in between. The CDR3 length is 15 residues. DNA of the CDR3: TGTGCCAGCAGCTTTATCGGCTCCTATAATTCACCCCTCCACTTT. Translated, it gives CASSFIGSYNSPLHF.

This chain connects TRBV30 to TRBJ1-1; no reliable D call. Germline V gives CDR1 GTSNPN, CDR2 SVGIG (reference sequence). Trimming took off 0 bases at V and 11 bases at J, with 13 bases between the two ends. The CDR3 sequence is 12 residues long. In nucleotides, the CDR3 is TGTGCCTGGAGTGTAGGTAGTGGCGAGGCTTTCTTT. Translating gives CAWSVGSGEAFF.

This clonotype was seen a handful of times. This chain uses TRBV5-5 with TRBJ1-5; D may be TRBD1 (5 bases). Germline CDR1 reads SGHKS; CDR2 reads YYEKEE (reference sequence). The CDR3 has 15 amino acids. The germline V and J ends were trimmed by 1 base and 3 bases, with 11 bases remaining between them. The CDR3 coding sequence is TGTGCCAGCAGCTTGTTCGGAGGGGACAATCAGCCCCAGCATTTT. This codes for CASSLFGGDNQPQHF. The whole variable domain, filled in from reference TRBV5-5 and TRBJ1-5, reads DAGVTQSPTHLIKTRGQQVTLRCSPISGHKSVSWYQQVLGQGPQFIFQYYEKEERGRGNFPDRFSARQFPNYSSELNVNALLLGDSALYLCASSLFGGDNQPQHFGDGTRLSIL.

Many counts were recorded for this clonotype. V is TRBV20-1 and J is TRBJ1-3; D unresolved. The CDR3 covers 14 residues. Germline V gene data show CDR1 as DFQATT and CDR2 as SNEGSKA (reference sequence). V lost 1 base, J lost 3 bases, and 10 bases lay in between. The CDR3 protein is CSARAGGVGNTIYF. In DNA form, the CDR3 reads TGCAGTGCTAGAGCAGGAGGAGTTGGAAACACCATATATTTT.

This clonotype was detected many times. The rearrangement links TRBV3-1 to TRBJ2-1; 10 bases are a match to TRBD2. The CDR3 is 18 amino acids. V shed 4 bases, J shed 0 bases, and the junction held 9 bases outside the gene matches. From germline, CDR1 is LGHDT and CDR2 YNNKEL (reference sequence). The DNA of the CDR3 is TGTGCCAGCAGCCCGGAGCTAGCGGGGGCGAGCTCCTACAATGAGCAGTTCTTC. Translated: CASSPELAGASSYNEQFF.

This clonotype has at least ten counts. The chain links TRBV12-3 or TRBV12-4 to TRBJ2-1; D is perhaps TRBD2 (7 bases). The CDR3 totals 15 residues. The V end was cut by 2 bases, the J end by 4 bases, with 12 bases between. The CDR3, as DNA: TGTGCCAGCAGTTTAAACGGGGGGCCGTACAATGAGCAGTTCTTC. Its translation is CASSLNGGPYNEQFF.

This clonotype occurred many times. This chain uses TRBV2 with TRBJ2-7; 9 positions agree with TRBD1. CDR3 length equals 12 residues. Unmatched junction bases numbered 5, after V lost 8 bases and J lost 6 bases. CDR1 and CDR2 (germline): SNHLY, FYNNEI. The chain's CDR3 is CASSDRGGEQYF. CDR3 coding DNA: TGTGCCAGCTCGGACAGGGGTGGCGAGCAGTACTTC.

This clonotype was detected ten times or more. V usage is TRBV7-2 and J usage is TRBJ2-1, with TRBD1 matching 10 bases. The CDR3 has 14 residues. Unmatched junction bases numbered 8, after V lost 5 bases and J lost 10 bases. The germline V gene has CDR1 SGHTA and CDR2 FQGNSA. CDR3 sequence: CASSIGQGVGEQFF. The CDR3, as DNA: TGTGCCAGCAGCATTGGACAGGGGGTGGGAGAGCAGTTCTTC.